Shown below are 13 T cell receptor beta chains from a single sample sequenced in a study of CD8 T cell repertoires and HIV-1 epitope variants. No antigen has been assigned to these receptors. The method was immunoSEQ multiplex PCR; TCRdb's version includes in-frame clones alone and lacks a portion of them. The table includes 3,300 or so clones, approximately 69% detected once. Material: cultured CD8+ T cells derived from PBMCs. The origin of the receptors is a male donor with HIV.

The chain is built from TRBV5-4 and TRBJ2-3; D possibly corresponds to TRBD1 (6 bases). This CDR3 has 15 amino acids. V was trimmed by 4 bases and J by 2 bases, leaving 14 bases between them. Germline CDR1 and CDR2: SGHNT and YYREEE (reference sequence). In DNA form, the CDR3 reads TGTGCCAGCAGCGGCCCGGACAGAAACACAGATACGCAGTATTTT. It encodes CASSGPDRNTDTQYF.

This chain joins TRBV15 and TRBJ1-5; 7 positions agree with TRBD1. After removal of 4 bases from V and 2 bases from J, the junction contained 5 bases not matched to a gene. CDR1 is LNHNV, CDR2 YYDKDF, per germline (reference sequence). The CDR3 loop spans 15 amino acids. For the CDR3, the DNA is TGTGCCACCAGCAATTCCGGACAGGGCAATCAGCCCCAGCATTTT. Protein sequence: CATSNSGQGNQPQHF.

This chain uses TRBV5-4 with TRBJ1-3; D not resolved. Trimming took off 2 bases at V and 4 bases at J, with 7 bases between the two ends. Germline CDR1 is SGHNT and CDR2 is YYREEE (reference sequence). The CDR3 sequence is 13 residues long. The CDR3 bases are TGTGCCAGCAGCTTCGTTGGGGGAAACACCATATATTTT. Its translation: CASSFVGGNTIYF.

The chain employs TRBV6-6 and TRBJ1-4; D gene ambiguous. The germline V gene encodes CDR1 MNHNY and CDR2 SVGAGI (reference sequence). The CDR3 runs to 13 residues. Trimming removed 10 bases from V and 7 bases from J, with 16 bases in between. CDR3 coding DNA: TGTGCCATTTCGCTTCTCCCCGGTGAAAAACTGTTTTTT. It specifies CAISLLPGEKLFF.

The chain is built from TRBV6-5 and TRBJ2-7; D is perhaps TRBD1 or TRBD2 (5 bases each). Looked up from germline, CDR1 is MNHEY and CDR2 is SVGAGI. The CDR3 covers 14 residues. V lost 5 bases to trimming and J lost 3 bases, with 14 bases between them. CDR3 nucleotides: TGTGCCAGCAGTGTAGGGGCGGGTTTCTACGAGCAGTACTTC. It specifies CASSVGAGFYEQYF.

The CDR3 nucleotides read TGTGCCAGCAGTGAATACAGTATGGGGACTCTAGCCAAAAACATTCAGTACTTC. Its translation: CASSEYSMGTLAKNIQYF. The chain combines TRBV6-1 with TRBJ2-4; tentatively, D is TRBD2 (6 bases). The CDR3 runs to 18 residues. Trimming took off 2 bases at V and 0 bases at J, with 17 bases between the two ends. Germline V CDR1 and CDR2: MNHNS, SASEGT.

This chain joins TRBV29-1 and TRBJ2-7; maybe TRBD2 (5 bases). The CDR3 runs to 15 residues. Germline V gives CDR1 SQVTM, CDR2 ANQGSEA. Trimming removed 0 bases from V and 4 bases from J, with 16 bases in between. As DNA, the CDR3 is TGCAGCGTTGAAGAGCCGACATTCCGCGGGTACGAGCAGTACTTC. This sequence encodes CSVEEPTFRGYEQYF.

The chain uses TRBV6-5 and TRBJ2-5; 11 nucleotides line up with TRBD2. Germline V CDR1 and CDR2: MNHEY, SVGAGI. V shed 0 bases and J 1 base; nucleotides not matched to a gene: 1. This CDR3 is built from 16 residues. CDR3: CASSYSGTSGQETQYF. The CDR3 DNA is TGTGCCAGCAGTTACTCCGGGACTAGCGGCCAAGAGACCCAGTACTTC.

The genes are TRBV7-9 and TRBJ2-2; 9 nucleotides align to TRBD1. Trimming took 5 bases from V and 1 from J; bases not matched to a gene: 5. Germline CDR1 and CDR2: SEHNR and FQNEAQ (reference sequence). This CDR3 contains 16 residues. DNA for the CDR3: TGTGCCAGCAGCCCCCTGGACAGGGGGAACACCGGGGAGCTGTTTTTT. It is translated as CASSPLDRGNTGELFF.

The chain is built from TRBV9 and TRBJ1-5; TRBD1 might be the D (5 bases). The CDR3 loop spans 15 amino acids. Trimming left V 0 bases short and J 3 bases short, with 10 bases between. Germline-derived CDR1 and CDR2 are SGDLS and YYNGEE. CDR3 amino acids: CASSVGQGNNQPQHF. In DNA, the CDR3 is TGTGCCAGCAGCGTAGGGCAGGGAAACAATCAGCCCCAGCATTTT. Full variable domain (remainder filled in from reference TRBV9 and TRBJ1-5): DSGVTQTPKHLITATGQRVTLRCSPRSGDLSVYWYQQSLDQGLQFLIQYYNGEERAKGNILERFSAQQFPDLHSELNLSSLELGDSALYFCASSVGQGNNQPQHFGDGTRLSIL.

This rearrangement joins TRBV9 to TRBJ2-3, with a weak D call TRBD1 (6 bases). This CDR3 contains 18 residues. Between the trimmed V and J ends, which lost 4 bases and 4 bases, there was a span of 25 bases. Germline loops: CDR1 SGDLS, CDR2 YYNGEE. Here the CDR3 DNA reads TGTGCCAGCAGCATGCCCGGTCCCGGACAGATATCTGCAGATACGCAGTATTTT. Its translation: CASSMPGPGQISADTQYF.

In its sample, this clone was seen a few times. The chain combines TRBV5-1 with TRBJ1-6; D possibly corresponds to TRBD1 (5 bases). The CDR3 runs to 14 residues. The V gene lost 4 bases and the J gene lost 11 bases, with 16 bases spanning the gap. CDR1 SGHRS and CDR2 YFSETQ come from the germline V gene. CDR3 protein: CASSLEDRTTPLHF. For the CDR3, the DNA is TGCGCCAGCAGCCTAGAAGACAGAACTACACCCCTCCACTTT.

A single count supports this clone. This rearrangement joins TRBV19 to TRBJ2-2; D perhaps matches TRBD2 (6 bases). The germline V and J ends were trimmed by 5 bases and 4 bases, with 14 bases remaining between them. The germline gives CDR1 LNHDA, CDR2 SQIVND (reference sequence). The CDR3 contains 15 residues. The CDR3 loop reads CASSLWEVSTGELFF. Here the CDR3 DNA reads TGTGCCAGTAGTTTGTGGGAGGTTAGCACCGGGGAGCTGTTTTTT.